Listed below are T cell receptor beta chains from one sample, sequenced in a study of cytotoxic CD8 clonotypes in ibrutinib-treated CLL. Clones were sequenced by immunoSEQ multiplex PCR, and TCRdb holds only the in-frame ones, with some missing. Of about 68,000 clones in the sample, more than 60% were seen once. This specimen was PBMCs, taken after 12 months of ibrutinib treatment. Receptors originate from a human donor with chronic lymphocytic leukemia. CDR3s include the opening cysteine and the closing phenylalanine or tryptophan. Each record gives: J gene, clone size, V gene, D gene, CDR3 protein, CDR3 DNA. A D gene is named only where the DNA matches it firmly. Rows give clone size only sometimes, using once, few, many, or a class for an expanded clone.

TRBJ1-6,few,TRBV5-1,.,CASSPGTGDNSPLHF,TGCGCCAGCAGTCCCGGGACGGGCGATAATTCACCCCTCCACTTT
TRBJ1-6,few,TRBV11-3,.,CASSPRLRYNSPLHF,TGTGCCAGCAGCCCCCGACTGAGATATAATTCACCCCTCCACTTT
TRBJ2-5,.,TRBV6-6,.,CASSYTLGAETQYF,TGTGCCAGCAGTTACACCCTGGGAGCAGAGACCCAGTACTTC
TRBJ2-1,few,TRBV28,.,CASSQGGSRGEQFF,TGTGCCAGCAGCCAAGGAGGATCCCGGGGTGAGCAGTTCTTC
TRBJ2-2,.,TRBV19,.,CASSKGGGELFF,TGTGCCAGTAGCAAGGGTGGCGGGGAGCTGTTTTTT
TRBJ2-3,.,TRBV5-1,.,CASSRGGPTDTQYF,TGCGCCAGCAGCCGCGGGGGCCCCACAGATACGCAGTATTTT
TRBJ1-4,few,TRBV10-3,TRBD1,CAISESRDRGEKLFF,TGTGCCATCAGTGAGTCGAGGGACAGGGGTGAAAAACTGTTTTTT
TRBJ1-1,.,TRBV7-9,TRBD1,CASSLRQGRAEAFF,TGTGCCAGCAGCTTAAGACAGGGTCGGGCCGAAGCTTTCTTT
TRBJ2-5,.,TRBV5-6,.,CASSLADRQQETQYF,TGTGCCAGCAGCTTGGCAGACAGGCAACAAGAGACCCAGTACTTC
TRBJ2-6,.,TRBV19,.,CASKTGANVLTF,TGTGCCAGTAAAACCGGGGCCAACGTCCTGACTTTC
TRBJ1-5,.,TRBV18,.,CASSPSKNQPQHF,TGTGCCAGCTCACCTTCCAAGAATCAGCCCCAGCATTTT
TRBJ1-1,.,TRBV2,TRBD1,CASSEPWTGMNTEAFF,TGTGCCAGCAGTGAACCTTGGACAGGGATGAACACTGAAGCTTTCTTT
TRBJ2-6,few,TRBV19,.,CASSIGVADLSGANVLTF,TGTGCCAGTAGTATAGGAGTGGCAGACCTCTCTGGGGCCAACGTCCTGACTTTC
TRBJ1-2,once,TRBV28,.,CASSSGSNYGYTF,TGTGCCAGCAGTTCCGGGTCTAACTATGGCTACACCTTC
TRBJ1-1,few,TRBV11-2,.,CASSLQGNTEAFF,TGTGCCAGCAGCTTACAGGGGAACACTGAAGCTTTCTTT
TRBJ2-2,.,TRBV11-2,.,CASSLVPLAPNTGELFF,TGTGCCAGCAGCTTAGTTCCCCTGGCCCCGAACACCGGGGAGCTGTTTTTT
TRBJ1-1,.,TRBV5-6,TRBD1,CASSLATGQGAGTEAFF,TGTGCCAGCAGCTTGGCGACCGGACAGGGGGCAGGAACTGAAGCTTTCTTT
TRBJ1-5,.,TRBV30,.,CAWSVNSGWAAQLQHF,TGTGCCTGGAGTGTAAATTCGGGATGGGCGGCTCAGCTCCAGCATTTT
TRBJ1-2,.,TRBV7-9,.,CASSLAQRESNYGYTF,TGTGCCAGCAGCTTAGCGCAGAGGGAGAGTAACTATGGCTACACCTTC
TRBJ1-1,.,TRBV5-1,.,CASSLTFTEAFF,TGCGCCAGCAGCTTGACTTTTACTGAAGCTTTCTTT
TRBJ2-5,.,TRBV7-8,TRBD1,CASRDRGRETQYF,TGTGCCAGCAGGGACAGGGGGCGAGAGACCCAGTACTTC
TRBJ1-1,.,TRBV7-2,.,CASSPGPGSAEAFF,TGTGCCAGCAGTCCCGGACCGGGGAGCGCTGAAGCTTTCTTT
TRBJ2-3,.,TRBV6-6,.,CASREVGTDTQYF,TGTGCCAGCAGGGAAGTTGGGACAGATACGCAGTATTTT
TRBJ2-7,.,TRBV5-4,.,CASSYSQGSSYEQYF,TGTGCCAGCAGCTACTCTCAGGGGAGCTCCTACGAGCAGTACTTC
TRBJ1-4,.,TRBV2,.,CASSEAPGSHNEKLFF,TGTGCCAGCAGTGAAGCGCCCGGCAGCCATAATGAAAAACTGTTTTTT
TRBJ2-2,.,TRBV6-5,.,CASSYDSEGGELFF,TGTGCCAGCAGTTATGACTCCGAAGGCGGGGAGCTGTTTTTT
TRBJ2-5,.,TRBV5-1,TRBD1,CASSLAARTGQETQYF,TGCGCCAGCAGCTTGGCGGCGAGGACAGGGCAAGAGACCCAGTACTTC
TRBJ2-7,.,TRBV10-1,.,CASSEAGYEQYF,TGCGCCAGCAGTGAGGCCGGCTACGAGCAGTACTTC
TRBJ1-4,.,TRBV13,.,CASSLEGGTNEKLFF,TGTGCCAGCAGCTTAGAGGGGGGAACTAATGAAAAACTGTTTTTT
TRBJ1-1,.,TRBV12-1,.,CASSYGGNTEAFF,TGTGCCAGCAGCTATGGCGGGAACACTGAAGCTTTCTTT
TRBJ2-6,.,TRBV18,.,CAGYKSGANVLTF,TGTGCCGGATACAAGTCTGGGGCCAACGTCCTGACTTTC
TRBJ1-3,.,TRBV11-2,.,CASSLGFQGSSGNTIYF,TGTGCCAGCAGCTTAGGGTTCCAGGGCTCCTCTGGAAACACCATATATTTT
TRBJ2-1,few,TRBV5-8,.,CASKRVHNEQFF,TGTGCCAGCAAGAGGGTGCACAATGAGCAGTTCTTC
TRBJ1-1,.,TRBV27,.,CASSPARTGGRITEAFF,TGTGCCAGCAGTCCAGCCCGGACCGGCGGTCGCATCACTGAAGCTTTCTTT
TRBJ2-7,.,TRBV9,TRBD1,CASSFGDRGTEQYF,TGTGCCAGCAGCTTTGGGGACAGGGGAACCGAGCAGTACTTC
TRBJ2-5,.,TRBV4-1,TRBD1,CASSQDGTGAGETQYF,TGCGCCAGCAGCCAAGATGGGACAGGGGCGGGAGAGACCCAGTACTTC
TRBJ1-4,.,TRBV4-3,TRBD1,CASSQVSQGGEKLFF,TGCGCCAGCAGCCAAGTGTCACAGGGGGGTGAAAAACTGTTTTTT
TRBJ1-2,.,TRBV14,TRBD1,CASSRDSYYGYTF,TGTGCCAGCAGCCGGGACAGCTACTATGGCTACACCTTC
TRBJ1-5,.,TRBV18,.,CASSPGRGNQPQHF,TGTGCCAGCTCACCGGGCCGGGGCAATCAGCCCCAGCATTTT
TRBJ2-7,.,TRBV19,.,CASSIGLFYEQYF,TGTGCCAGTAGTATTGGTCTCTTCTACGAGCAGTACTTC
TRBJ1-1,.,TRBV21-1,.,CARREGLNTEAFF,TGTGCCAGGCGAGAGGGTTTGAACACTGAAGCTTTCTTT